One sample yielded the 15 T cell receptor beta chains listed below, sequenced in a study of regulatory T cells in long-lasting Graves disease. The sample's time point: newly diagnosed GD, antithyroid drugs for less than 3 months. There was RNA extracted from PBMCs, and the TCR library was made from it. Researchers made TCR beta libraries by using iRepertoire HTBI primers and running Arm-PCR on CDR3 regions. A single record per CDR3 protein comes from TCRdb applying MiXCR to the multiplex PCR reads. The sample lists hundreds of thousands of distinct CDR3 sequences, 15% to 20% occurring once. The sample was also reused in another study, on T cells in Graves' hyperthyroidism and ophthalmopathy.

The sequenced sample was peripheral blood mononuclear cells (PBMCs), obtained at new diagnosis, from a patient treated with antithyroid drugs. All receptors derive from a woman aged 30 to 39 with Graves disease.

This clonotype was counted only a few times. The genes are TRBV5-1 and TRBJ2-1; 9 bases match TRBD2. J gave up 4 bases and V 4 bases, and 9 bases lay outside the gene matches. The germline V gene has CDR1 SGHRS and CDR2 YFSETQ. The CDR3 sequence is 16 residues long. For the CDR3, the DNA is TGCGCCAGCAGCCTGATGGCGGGAGGGCCATACAATGAGCAGTTCTTC. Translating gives CASSLMAGGPYNEQFF. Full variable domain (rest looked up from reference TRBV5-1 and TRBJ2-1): KAGVTQTPRYLIKTRGQQVTLSCSPISGHRSVSWYQQTPGQGLQFLFEYFSETQRNKGNFPGRFSGRQFSNSRSEMNVSTLELGDSALYLCASSLMAGGPYNEQFFGPGTRLTVL.

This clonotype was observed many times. DNA for the CDR3: TGTGCCAGTGACGGACAGGGGTCCGGGGAGAAGCAGTACTTC. This sequence encodes CASDGQGSGEKQYF. J is TRBJ2-7 and V is TRBV2; TRBD1 matches at 9 bases. V shed 9 bases, J shed 8 bases, and the junction held 14 bases outside the gene matches. From germline, CDR1 is SNHLY and CDR2 FYNNEI. The CDR3 has 14 residues.

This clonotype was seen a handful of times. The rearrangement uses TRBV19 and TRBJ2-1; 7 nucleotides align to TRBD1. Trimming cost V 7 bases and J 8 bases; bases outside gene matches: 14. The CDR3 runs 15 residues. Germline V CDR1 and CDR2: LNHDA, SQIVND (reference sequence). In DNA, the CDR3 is TGTGCCAGTAACAGGGGAATAGGGACGTCCGATGAGCAGTTCTTC. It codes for CASNRGIGTSDEQFF.

For the CDR3, the DNA is TGTGCCAGCAGTTACCATGCCCCGGGACAGGGGAATTCACCCCTCCACTTT. Its protein product is CASSYHAPGQGNSPLHF. The gene calls are TRBV6-2 or TRBV6-3 and TRBJ1-6; TRBD1 matches at 10 bases. V was clipped by 2 bases and J by 7 bases; unmatched bases: 8. The length of the CDR3 is 17 residues. Germline V lookup: CDR1 MNHEY, CDR2 SVGEGT.

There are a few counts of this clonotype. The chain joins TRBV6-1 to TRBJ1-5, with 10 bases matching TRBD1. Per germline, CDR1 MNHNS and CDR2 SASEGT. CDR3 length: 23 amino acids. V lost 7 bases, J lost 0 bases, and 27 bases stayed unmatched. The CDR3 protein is CASIHYSLQGDRGLTYSNQPQHF. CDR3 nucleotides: TGTGCCAGCATACATTATAGCCTACAGGGGGACAGGGGATTAACCTATAGCAATCAGCCCCAGCATTTT.

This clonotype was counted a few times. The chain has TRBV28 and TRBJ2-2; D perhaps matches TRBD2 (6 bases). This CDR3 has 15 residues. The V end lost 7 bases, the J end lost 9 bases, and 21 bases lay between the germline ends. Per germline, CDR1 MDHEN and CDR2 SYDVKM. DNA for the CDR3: TGTGCCAGCACTTCTTCCGGGAGACTAAAGCGGGAGCTGTTTTTT. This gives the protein CASTSSGRLKRELFF. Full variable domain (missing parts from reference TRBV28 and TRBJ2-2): DVKVTQSSRYLVKRTGEKVFLECVQDMDHENMFWYRQDPGLGLRLIYFSYDVKMKEKGDIPEGYSVSREKKERFSLILESASTNQTSMYLCASTSSGRLKRELFFGEGSRLTVL.

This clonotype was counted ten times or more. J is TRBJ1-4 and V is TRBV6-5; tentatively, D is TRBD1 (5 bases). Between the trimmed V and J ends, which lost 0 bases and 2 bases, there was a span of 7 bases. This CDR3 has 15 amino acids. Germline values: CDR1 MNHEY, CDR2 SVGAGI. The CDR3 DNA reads TGTGCCAGCAGTTACTCTGGGACGACTAATGAAAAACTGTTTTTT. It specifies CASSYSGTTNEKLFF.

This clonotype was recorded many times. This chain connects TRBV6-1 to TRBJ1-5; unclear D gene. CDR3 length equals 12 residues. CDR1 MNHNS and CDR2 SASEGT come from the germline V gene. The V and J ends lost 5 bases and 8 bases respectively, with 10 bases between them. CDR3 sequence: CASSMGEKPQHF. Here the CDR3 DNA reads TGTGCCAGCAGTATGGGTGAGAAGCCCCAGCATTTT.

CDR3 coding DNA: TGTGCCAGCAGTTTTTCAATCGGGCGGGACTATGGCTACACCTTC. Its protein product is CASSFSIGRDYGYTF. V and J are TRBV27 and TRBJ1-2; D gene ambiguous. V was pared by 3 bases and J by 3 bases, with 14 bases between. CDR3 length equals 15 residues. Germline-derived CDR1 and CDR2 are MNHEY and SMNVEV (reference sequence).

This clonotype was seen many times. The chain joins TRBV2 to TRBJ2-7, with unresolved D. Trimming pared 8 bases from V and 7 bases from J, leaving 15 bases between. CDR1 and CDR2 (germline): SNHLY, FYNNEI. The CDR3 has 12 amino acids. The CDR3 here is CASLRYTTEQYF. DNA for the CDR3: TGTGCCAGCTTGCGATACACTACGGAGCAGTACTTC.

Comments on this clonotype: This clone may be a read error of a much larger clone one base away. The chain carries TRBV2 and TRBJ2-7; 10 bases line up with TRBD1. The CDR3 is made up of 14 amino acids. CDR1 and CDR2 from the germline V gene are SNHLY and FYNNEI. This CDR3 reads CTSFGQGGSYEQYF. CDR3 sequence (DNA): TGTACCAGCTTCGGACAGGGGGGTTCCTACGAGCAGTACTTC.

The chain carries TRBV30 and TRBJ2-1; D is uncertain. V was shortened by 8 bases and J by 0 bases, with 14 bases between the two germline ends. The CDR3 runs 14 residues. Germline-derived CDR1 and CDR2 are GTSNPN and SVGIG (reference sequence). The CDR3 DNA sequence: TGTGCCAGCTCTGGGCAGAGCTCCTACAATGAGCAGTTCTTC. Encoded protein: CASSGQSSYNEQFF.

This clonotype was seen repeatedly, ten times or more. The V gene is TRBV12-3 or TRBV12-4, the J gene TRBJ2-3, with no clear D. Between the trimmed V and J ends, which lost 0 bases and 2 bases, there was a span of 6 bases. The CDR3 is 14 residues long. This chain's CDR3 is CASSLAALTDTQYF. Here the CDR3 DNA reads TGTGCCAGCAGTTTAGCGGCCCTCACAGATACGCAGTATTTT.

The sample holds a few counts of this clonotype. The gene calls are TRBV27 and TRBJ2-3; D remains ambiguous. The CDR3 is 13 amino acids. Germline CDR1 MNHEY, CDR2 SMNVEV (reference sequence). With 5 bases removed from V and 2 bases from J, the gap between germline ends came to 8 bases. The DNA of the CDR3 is TGTGCCAGCAGTCAGGCTTTCACAGATACGCAGTATTTT. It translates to CASSQAFTDTQYF.

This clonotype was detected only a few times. CDR3 residues: CASRTLSGGARTEAFF. The DNA of the CDR3 is TGTGCCAGCAGGACGCTTAGTGGGGGGGCGCGCACTGAAGCTTTCTTT. This rearrangement joins TRBV6-1 to TRBJ1-1; weak D call: TRBD1 (6 bases). V lost 6 bases, J lost 4 bases, and 21 bases lay in between. The CDR3 contains 16 residues. Germline lookup yields CDR1 MNHNS and CDR2 SASEGT.